The T cell receptor (beta chain) described here comes from a study of blood T cell repertoires in COVID-19. Study-level information: The origin of the acute and convalescent COVID-19 samples was the United States, Italy and Spain. T cells, B-cell-depleted T cells, or PBMCs provided the cDNA or gDNA that served as material.

Germline-derived CDR1 and CDR2 are LGHDT and YNNKEL (reference sequence). Losses at the gene ends were 0 bases for V and 2 bases for J; bases not matched to a gene: 1. This CDR3 comprises 16 residues. In the authors' methods: Amplified reference gene primers provided the basis for estimating nucleated cell counts. The protocol was immunoSEQ multiplex PCR, while the TCRdb copy is restricted to in-frame clones and leaves out a portion. V and J calls and clone size are copied from that table; D and trimming were computed from the DNA. The data contain roughly 100,000 clones, roughly nine tenths of them seen just once; the ten biggest clones take up 15% to 20%.

The clonotype comes from a man aged 50 to 60 with acute or convalescent COVID-19. Sequencing was done on a sample of peripheral blood. The chain combines TRBV3-1 (or the pseudogene TRBV3-2) with TRBJ1-2, with TRBD1 identical over 12 bases. This CDR3 is CASSQEGTGGNYGYTF. CDR3 bases: TGTGCCAGCAGCCAAGAGGGGACAGGGGGCAACTATGGCTACACCTTC.